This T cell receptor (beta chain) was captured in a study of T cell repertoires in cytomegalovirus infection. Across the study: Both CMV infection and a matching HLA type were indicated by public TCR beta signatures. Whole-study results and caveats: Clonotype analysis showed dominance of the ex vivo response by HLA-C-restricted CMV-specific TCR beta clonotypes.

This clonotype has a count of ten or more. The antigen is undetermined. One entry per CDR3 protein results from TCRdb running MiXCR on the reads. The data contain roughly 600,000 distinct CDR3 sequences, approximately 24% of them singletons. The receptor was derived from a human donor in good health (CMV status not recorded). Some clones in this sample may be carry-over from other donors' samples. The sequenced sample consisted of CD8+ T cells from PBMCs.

In DNA, the CDR3 is TGTGCCAGCAGCCTTAGTCTAGCGGGGGTCTACAATGAGCAGTTCTTC. It yields the protein CASSLSLAGVYNEQFF. The chain carries TRBV7-2 and TRBJ2-1, with 10 bases matching TRBD2. V shed 5 bases and J 3 bases; nucleotides not matched to a gene: 7. CDR3 length: 16 amino acids. Germline assignment: CDR1 SGHTA and CDR2 FQGNSA.